This TCR beta chain was observed in a study of radiotherapy plus CTLA-4 blockade in lung cancer. Regarding the study as a whole: Some TCR clones had been derived from tumors. These clones expanded in peripheral blood after radiotherapy plus ipilimumab.

V lost 7 bases, J lost 4 bases, and 3 bases stayed unmatched. From germline, CDR1 is SNHLY and CDR2 FYNNEI. The CDR3 loop spans 13 amino acids. The repertoire was sequenced with immunoSEQ multiplex PCR; TCRdb's copy has only in-frame clones and lacks some. The table lists roughly 69,000 clones, around 76% of them singletons. Points on this clone: As yet, its antigen is unknown.

The specimen comprised peripheral blood, sampled from a patient treated with radiotherapy plus ipilimumab. The receptor comes from a human donor with non-small cell lung cancer whose response to radiotherapy plus ipilimumab could not be evaluated. Some clones in this sample may be carry-over from other donors' samples. The V call is TRBV2, the J call TRBJ1-5, with 8 positions matching TRBD1. CDR3 sequence (DNA): TGTGCCAGCACGGACAGGGTGAATCAGCCCCAGCATTTT. This codes for CASTDRVNQPQHF.